The rows below give T cell receptor beta chains drawn from one sample of a study of T cell repertoires in cytomegalovirus infection. TCRdb ran MiXCR on the reads and lists one entry per CDR3 protein. The data show some 120,000 distinct CDR3 sequences, over 9% seen once. No antigens are known for them. Specimen: PBMCs, sequenced either directly or after in vitro stimulation (not recorded which). These receptors all come from a human donor in good health (CMV status not recorded). Some clones in this sample may be carry-over from other donors' samples. Each CDR3 is given with its conserved first and last residue. D genes are given only for firm matches. Expanded clones are given a class, and other clones once, few, many or no size at all.

V gene	CDR3 length	clone size	J gene	D gene	CDR3 DNA	CDR3 protein
TRBV29-1	12	few	TRBJ1-2	-	TGCAGCACACAAGGAGAGGTTGGCGGCTACACCTTC	CSTQGEVGGYTF
TRBV12-3/TRBV12-4	14	many	TRBJ1-3	-	TGTGCCAGCGACAACAGGAACTCTGGAAACACCATATATTTT	CASDNRNSGNTIYF
TRBV29-1	12	-	TRBJ2-1	-	TGCAGCGTTGTGGACCGGGGAAATGAGCAGTTCTTC	CSVVDRGNEQFF
TRBV5-1	16	-	TRBJ2-5	-	TGCGCCAGCAGCTTGAATCCCCGCGAGACGAGGGAGACCCAGTACTTC	CASSLNPRETRETQYF
TRBV5-8	16	few	TRBJ2-1	-	TGTGCCAGCAGCTTGAGGGGGCTAGCGGATTACAATGAGCAGTTCTTC	CASSLRGLADYNEQFF
TRBV7-3	14	many	TRBJ2-2	-	TGTGCCAGCAGCCCCAGGGGGAACACCGGGGAGCTGTTTTTT	CASSPRGNTGELFF
TRBV3-1	10	many	TRBJ1-2	-	TGTGCCAGCAGCGACTATGGCTACACCTTC	CASSDYGYTF
TRBV7-8	13	many	TRBJ2-2	TRBD2	TGTGCCAGCAGCATGCGGGAGGCCGGGGAGCTGTTTTTT	CASSMREAGELFF
TRBV7-3	14	few	TRBJ2-1	-	TGTGCCAGCAGCCCCCCAGGGTCCTACAATGAGCAGTTCTTC	CASSPPGSYNEQFF
TRBV20-1	13	few	TRBJ2-5	-	TGCAGTGTTCCGCCTCAGGCCGCGGGGACCCAGTACTTC	CSVPPQAAGTQYF
TRBV27	14	many	TRBJ2-3	-	TGTGCCAGCAGTTTGGCCCGAAGGGCAGATACGCAGTATTTT	CASSLARRADTQYF
TRBV30	15	many	TRBJ1-5	-	TGTGCCTGGAGTACTTGGGGCGCAGGCAATCAGCCCCAGCATTTT	CAWSTWGAGNQPQHF
TRBV28	16	few	TRBJ2-5	TRBD2	TGTGCCAGCGCCGAGGAGGGGAGGACTAGTCAAGAGACCCAGTACTTC	CASAEEGRTSQETQYF
TRBV7-9	14	many	TRBJ1-2	TRBD1	TGTGCCAGCAGCTTGGACCTACAGGGGCATGGCTACACCTTC	CASSLDLQGHGYTF
TRBV6-2/TRBV6-3	13	-	TRBJ1-5	-	TGTGCCAGCAGTTTTGCAGGGGCATCAGGTCTGCATTTT	CASSFAGASGLHF
TRBV5-1	16	many	TRBJ2-1	TRBD2	TGCGCCAGCAGCTTGGATATAGCGGGAGGCTCAAATGAGCAGTTCTTC	CASSLDIAGGSNEQFF